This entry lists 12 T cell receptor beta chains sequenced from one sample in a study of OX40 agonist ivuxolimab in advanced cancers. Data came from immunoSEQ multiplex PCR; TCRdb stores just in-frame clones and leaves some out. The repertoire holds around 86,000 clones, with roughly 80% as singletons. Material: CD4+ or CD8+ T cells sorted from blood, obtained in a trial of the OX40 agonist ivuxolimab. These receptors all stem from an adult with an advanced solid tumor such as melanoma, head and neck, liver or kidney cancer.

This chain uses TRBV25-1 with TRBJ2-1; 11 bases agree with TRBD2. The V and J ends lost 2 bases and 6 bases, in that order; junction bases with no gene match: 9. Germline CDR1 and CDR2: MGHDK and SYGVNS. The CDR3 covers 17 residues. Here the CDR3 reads CASSERLGLAGGNEQFF. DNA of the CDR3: TGTGCCAGCAGTGAAAGATTGGGGCTAGCGGGGGGCAATGAGCAGTTCTTC.

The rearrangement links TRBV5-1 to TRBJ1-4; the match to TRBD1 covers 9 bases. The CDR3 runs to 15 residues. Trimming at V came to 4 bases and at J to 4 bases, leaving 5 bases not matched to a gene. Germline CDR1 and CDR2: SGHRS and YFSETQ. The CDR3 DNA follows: TGCGCCAGCAGCCTAGGACAGGGGTTTAATGAAAAACTGTTTTTT. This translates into CASSLGQGFNEKLFF.

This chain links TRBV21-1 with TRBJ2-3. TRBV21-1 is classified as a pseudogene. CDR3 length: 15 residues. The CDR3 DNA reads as TGTGCCAGCAGCACCGCCGCCGACAGCACAGATACGCAGTATTTT. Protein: CASSTAADSTDTQYF.

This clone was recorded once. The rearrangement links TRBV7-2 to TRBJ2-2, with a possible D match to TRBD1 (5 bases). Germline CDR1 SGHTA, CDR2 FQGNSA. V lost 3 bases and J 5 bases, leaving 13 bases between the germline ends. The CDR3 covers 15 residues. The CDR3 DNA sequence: TGTGCCAGCAGCTTCTCGGACACCAGGACCGGGGAGCTGTTTTTT. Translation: CASSFSDTRTGELFF.

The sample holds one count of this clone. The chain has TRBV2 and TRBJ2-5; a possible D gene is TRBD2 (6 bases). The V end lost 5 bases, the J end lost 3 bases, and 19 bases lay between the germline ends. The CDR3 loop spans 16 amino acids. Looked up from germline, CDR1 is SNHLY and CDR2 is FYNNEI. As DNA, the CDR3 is TGTGCCAGCAGTTTTCCGGCGGGGCGGGGCAAAGAGACCCAGTACTTC. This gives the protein CASSFPAGRGKETQYF.

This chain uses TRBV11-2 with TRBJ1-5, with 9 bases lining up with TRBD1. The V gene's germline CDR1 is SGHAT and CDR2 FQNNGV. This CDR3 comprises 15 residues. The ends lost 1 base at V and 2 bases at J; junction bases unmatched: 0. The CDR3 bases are TGTGCCAGCAGCTTAGGGACAGGGGGCAATCAGCCCCAGCATTTT. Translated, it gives CASSLGTGGNQPQHF.

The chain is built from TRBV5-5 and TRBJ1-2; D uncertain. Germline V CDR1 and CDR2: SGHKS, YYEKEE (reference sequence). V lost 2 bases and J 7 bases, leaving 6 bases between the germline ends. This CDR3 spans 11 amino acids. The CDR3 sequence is CASSFPSGYTF. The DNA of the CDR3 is TGTGCCAGCAGCTTCCCAAGTGGCTACACCTTC.

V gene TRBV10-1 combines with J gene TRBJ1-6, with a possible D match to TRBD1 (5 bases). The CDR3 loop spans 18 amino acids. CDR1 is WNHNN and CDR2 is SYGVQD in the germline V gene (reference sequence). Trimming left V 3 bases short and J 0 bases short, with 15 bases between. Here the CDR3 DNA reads TGCGCCAGCAGTGAACCCGGACATCCCAGCTCCTATAATTCACCCCTCCACTTT. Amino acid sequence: CASSEPGHPSSYNSPLHF.

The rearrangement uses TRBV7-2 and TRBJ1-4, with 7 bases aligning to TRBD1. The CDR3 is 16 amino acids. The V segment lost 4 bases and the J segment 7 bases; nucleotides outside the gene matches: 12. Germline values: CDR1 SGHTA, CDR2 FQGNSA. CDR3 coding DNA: TGTGCCAGCAGCTCGGGACAGTCGGGAGGGATTGAAAAACTGTTTTTT. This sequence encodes CASSSGQSGGIEKLFF. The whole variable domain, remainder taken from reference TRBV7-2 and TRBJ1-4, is GAGVSQSPSNKVTEKGKDVELRCDPISGHTALYWYRQSLGQGLEFLIYFQGNSAPDKSGLPSDRFSAERTGGSVSTLTIQRTQQEDSAVYLCASSSGQSGGIEKLFFGSGTQLSVL.

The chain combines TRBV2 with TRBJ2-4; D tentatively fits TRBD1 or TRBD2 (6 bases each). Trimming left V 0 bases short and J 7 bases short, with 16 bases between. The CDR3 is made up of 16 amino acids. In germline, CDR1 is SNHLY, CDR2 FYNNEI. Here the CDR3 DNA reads TGTGCCAGCAGTGAAGCGCTTGGGGGGCGCGGGAACATTCAGTACTTC. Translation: CASSEALGGRGNIQYF.

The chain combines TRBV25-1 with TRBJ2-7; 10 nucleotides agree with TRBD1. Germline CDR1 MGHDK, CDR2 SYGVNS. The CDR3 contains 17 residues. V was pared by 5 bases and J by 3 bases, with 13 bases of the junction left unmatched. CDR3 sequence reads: CASSNPLPGQGSYEQYF. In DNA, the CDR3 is TGTGCCAGCAGTAACCCACTCCCGGGACAGGGGAGCTACGAGCAGTACTTC.

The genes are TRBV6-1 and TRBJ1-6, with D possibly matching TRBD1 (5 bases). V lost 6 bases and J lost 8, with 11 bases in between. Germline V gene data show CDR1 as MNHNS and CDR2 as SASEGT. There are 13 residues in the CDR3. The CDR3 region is CASRPREDSPLHF. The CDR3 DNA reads TGTGCCAGCAGGCCCAGGGAAGATTCACCCCTCCACTTT.